The present TCR beta chain was sequenced within a study of T cells after posttransplantation cyclophosphamide. The CDR3 is 15 amino acids. V trimming: 2 bases; J trimming: 8 bases; junction bases outside the gene matches: 7. Germline V gene lookup returns CDR1 SGHRS and CDR2 YFSETQ. Study results and limitations: Later blood repertoires were often dominated by clones from the donor CD8+ memory compartment.

Profiled with immunoSEQ multiplex PCR; TCRdb holds only in-frame clones, not every one. This sample has tens of thousands of clones, each found more than once. This clone was recorded many times. Its antigen is unknown. The chain uses TRBV5-1 and TRBJ2-1, with TRBD2 matching 10 bases. This clonotype was obtained from a woman in her fifties or sixties in good health, CMV-negative, and a related stem cell transplant donor. Sequencing was performed on PBMCs. In DNA, the CDR3 is TGCGCCAGCAGCTTAAGCGGGAGGGGTAATGATGAGCAGTTCTTC. Protein sequence: CASSLSGRGNDEQFF.